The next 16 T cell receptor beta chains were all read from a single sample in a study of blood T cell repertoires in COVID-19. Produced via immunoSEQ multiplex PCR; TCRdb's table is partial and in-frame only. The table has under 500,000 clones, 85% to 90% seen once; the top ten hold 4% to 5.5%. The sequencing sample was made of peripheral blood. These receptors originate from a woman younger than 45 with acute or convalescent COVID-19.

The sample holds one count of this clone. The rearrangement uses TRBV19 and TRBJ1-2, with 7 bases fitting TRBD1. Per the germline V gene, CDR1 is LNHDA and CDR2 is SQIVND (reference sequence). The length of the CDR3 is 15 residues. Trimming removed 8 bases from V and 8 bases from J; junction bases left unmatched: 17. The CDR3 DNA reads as TGTGCCAGTGGTCGGGACAGTGGTCTCCCCCGGGGCTACACCTTC. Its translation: CASGRDSGLPRGYTF.

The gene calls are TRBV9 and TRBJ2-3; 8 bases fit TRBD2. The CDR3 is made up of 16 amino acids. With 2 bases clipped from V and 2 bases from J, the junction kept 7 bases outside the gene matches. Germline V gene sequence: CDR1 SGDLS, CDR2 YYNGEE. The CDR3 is CASSVAAGGTTDTQYF. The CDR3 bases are TGTGCCAGCAGCGTCGCGGCGGGGGGCACCACAGATACGCAGTATTTT.

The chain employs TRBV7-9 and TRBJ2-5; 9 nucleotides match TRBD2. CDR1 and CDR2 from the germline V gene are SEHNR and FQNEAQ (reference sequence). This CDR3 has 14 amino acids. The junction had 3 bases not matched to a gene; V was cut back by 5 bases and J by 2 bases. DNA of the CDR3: TGTGCCAGCAGCGAGACTAGCGGACAAGAGACCCAGTACTTC. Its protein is CASSETSGQETQYF.

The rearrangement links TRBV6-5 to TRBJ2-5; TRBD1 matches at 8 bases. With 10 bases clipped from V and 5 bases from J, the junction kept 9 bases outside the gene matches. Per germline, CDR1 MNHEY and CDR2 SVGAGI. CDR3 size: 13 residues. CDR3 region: CATPLRGRETQYF. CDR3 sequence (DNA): TGTGCCACCCCACTCAGGGGGCGGGAGACCCAGTACTTC.

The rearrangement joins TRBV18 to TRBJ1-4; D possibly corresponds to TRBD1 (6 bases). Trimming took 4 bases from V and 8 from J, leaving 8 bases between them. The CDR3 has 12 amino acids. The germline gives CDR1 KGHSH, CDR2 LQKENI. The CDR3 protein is CASSQDREKLFF. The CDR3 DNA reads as TGTGCCAGCTCACAGGACAGAGAAAAACTGTTTTTT.

The chain's CDR3 is CATGQDENSGANVLTF. CDR3 DNA: TGTGCCACCGGACAGGACGAAAACTCTGGGGCCAACGTCCTGACTTTC. The chain combines TRBV2 with TRBJ2-6; 7 bases map to TRBD1. CDR3 length equals 16 residues. After removal of 10 bases from V and 0 bases from J, the junction contained 9 bases not matched to a gene. Germline CDR1 and CDR2: SNHLY and FYNNEI.

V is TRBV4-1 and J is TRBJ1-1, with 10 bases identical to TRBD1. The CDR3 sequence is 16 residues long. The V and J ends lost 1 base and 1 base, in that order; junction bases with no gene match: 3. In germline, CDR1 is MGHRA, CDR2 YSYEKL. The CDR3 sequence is CASSQGQGARNTEAFF. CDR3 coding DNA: TGCGCCAGCAGCCAAGGACAGGGGGCTCGGAACACTGAAGCTTTCTTT.

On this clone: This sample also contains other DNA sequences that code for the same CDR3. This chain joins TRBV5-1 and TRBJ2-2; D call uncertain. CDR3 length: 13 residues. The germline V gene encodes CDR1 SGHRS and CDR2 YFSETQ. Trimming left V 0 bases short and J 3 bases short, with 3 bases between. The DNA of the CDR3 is TGCGCCAGCAGCTTGGGAGACACCGGGGAGCTGTTTTTT. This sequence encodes CASSLGDTGELFF.

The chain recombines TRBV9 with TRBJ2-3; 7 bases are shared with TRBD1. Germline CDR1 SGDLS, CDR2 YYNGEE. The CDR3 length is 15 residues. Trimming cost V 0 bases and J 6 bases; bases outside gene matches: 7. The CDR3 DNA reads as TGTGCCAGCAGCGTAGACAGGGGATCATCGGATACGCAGTATTTT. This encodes CASSVDRGSSDTQYF.

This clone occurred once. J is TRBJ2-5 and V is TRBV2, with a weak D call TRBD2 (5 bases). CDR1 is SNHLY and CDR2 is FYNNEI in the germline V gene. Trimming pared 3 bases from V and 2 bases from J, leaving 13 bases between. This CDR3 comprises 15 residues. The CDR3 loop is CASSDERVGQETQYF. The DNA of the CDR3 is TGTGCCAGCAGTGACGAGAGGGTGGGTCAAGAGACCCAGTACTTC. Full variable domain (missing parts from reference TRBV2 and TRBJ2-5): EPEVTQTPSHQVTQMGQEVILRCVPISNHLYFYWYRQILGQKVEFLVSFYNNEISEKSEIFDDQFSVERPDGSNFTLKIRSTKLEDSAMYFCASSDERVGQETQYFGPGTRLLVL.

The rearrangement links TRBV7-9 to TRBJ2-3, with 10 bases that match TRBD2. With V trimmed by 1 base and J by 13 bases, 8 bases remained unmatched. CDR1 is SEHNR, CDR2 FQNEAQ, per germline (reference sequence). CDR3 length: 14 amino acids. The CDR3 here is CASSLGLAGAGKYF. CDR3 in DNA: TGTGCCAGCAGCTTAGGGCTAGCGGGGGCCGGGAAGTATTTT.

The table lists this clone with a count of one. The CDR3 reads CASSLGGGARETQYF. Here the CDR3 DNA reads TGTGCCAGCAGCTTAGGCGGGGGGGCCCGAGAGACCCAGTACTTC. The rearrangement uses TRBV7-3 and TRBJ2-5; TRBD2 matches 9 bases. J was trimmed by 4 bases and V by 2 bases; bases with no gene match: 5. This CDR3 is built from 15 residues. The germline V gene has CDR1 SGHTA and CDR2 FQGTGA.

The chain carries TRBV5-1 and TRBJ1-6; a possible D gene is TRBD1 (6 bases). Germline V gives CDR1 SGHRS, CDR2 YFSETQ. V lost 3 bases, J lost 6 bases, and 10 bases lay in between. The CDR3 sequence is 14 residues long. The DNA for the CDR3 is TGCGCCAGCAGCTACGGACAGCCTAATTCACCCCTCCACTTT. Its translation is CASSYGQPNSPLHF.

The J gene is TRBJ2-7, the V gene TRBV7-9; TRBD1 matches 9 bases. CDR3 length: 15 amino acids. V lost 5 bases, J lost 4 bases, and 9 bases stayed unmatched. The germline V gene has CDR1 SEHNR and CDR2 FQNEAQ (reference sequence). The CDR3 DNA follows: TGTGCCAGCAGCCCTAGGACAGGGGCTTGGTACGAGCAGTACTTC. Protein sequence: CASSPRTGAWYEQYF.

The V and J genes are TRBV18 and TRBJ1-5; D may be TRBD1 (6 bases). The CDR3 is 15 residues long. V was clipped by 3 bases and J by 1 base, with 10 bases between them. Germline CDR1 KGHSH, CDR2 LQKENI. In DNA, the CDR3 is TGTGCCAGCTCACCCGCAGGGGCCAGCAATCAGCCCCAGCATTTT. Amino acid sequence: CASSPAGASNQPQHF.

CDR3 bases: TGTGCCAGCAAGGACAGTCGGGGAGATACGCAGTATTTT. Protein: CASKDSRGDTQYF. V is TRBV27 and J is TRBJ2-3; the D gene is possibly TRBD1 (6 bases). From germline, CDR1 is MNHEY and CDR2 SMNVEV (reference sequence). The CDR3 consists of 13 residues. V gave up 7 bases and J gave up 5 bases, with 13 bases separating them.